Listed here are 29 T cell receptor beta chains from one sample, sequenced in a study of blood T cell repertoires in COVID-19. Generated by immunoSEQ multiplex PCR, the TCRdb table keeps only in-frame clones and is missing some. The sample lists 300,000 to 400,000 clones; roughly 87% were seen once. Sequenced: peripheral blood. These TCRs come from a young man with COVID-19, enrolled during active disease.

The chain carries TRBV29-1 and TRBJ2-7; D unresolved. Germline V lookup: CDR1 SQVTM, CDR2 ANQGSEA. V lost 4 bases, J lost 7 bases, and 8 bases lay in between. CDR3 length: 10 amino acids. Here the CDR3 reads CSVVLEEQYF. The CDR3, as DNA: TGCAGCGTTGTTTTGGAGGAGCAGTACTTC.

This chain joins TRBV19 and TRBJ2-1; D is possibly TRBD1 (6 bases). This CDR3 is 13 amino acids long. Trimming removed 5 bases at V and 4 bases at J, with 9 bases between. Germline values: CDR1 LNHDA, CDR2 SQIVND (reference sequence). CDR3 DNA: TGTGCCAGTAGTCTCACAGGGTACAATGAGCAGTTCTTC. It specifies CASSLTGYNEQFF. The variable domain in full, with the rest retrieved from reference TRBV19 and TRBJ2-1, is DGGITQSPKYLFRKEGQNVTLSCEQNLNHDAMYWYRQDPGQGLRLIYYSQIVNDFQKGDIAEGYSVSREKKESFPLTVTSAQKNPTAFYLCASSLTGYNEQFFGPGTRLTVL.

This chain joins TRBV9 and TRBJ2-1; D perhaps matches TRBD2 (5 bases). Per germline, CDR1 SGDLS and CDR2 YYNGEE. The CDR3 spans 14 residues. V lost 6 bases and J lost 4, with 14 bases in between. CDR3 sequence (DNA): TGTGCCAGCACCCCATTCGGGAATTACAATGAGCAGTTCTTC. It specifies CASTPFGNYNEQFF.

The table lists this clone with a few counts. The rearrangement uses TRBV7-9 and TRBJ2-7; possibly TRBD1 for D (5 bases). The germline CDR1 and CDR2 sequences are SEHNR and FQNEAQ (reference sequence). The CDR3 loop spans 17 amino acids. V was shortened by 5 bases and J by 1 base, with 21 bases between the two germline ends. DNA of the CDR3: TGTGCCAGCAGCGATAATCCAGGGATGCGAGGTTCCTACGAGCAGTACTTC. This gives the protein CASSDNPGMRGSYEQYF.

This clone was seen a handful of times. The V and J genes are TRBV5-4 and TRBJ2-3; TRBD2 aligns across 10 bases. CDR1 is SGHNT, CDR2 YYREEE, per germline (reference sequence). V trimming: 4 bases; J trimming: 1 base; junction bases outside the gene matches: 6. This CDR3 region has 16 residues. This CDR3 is CASSPGLAGGTDTQYF. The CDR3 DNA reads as TGTGCCAGCAGCCCAGGGCTAGCGGGGGGCACAGATACGCAGTATTTT.

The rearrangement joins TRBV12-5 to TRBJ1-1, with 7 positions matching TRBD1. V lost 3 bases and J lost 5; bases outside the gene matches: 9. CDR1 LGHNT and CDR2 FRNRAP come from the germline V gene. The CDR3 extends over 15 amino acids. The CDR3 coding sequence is TGTGCTAGTGGTTTACAGGGGACCCGAACAACTGAAGCTTTCTTT. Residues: CASGLQGTRTTEAFF.

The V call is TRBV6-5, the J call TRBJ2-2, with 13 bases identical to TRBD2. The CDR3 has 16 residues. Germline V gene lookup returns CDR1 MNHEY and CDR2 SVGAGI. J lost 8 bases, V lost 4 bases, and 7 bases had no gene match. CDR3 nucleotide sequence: TGTGCCAGCAGTTTCGGACTAGCGGGAGTATCTGGGGAGCTGTTTTTT. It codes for CASSFGLAGVSGELFF.

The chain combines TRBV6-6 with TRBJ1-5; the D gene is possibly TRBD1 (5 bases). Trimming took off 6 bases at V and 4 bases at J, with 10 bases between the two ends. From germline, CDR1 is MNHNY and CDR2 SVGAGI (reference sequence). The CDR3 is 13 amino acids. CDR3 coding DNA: TGTGCCAGCAGACTCGACAGTAATCAGCCCCAGCATTTT. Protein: CASRLDSNQPQHF.

The CDR3 loop is CASSQRDGGTEAFF. As DNA, the CDR3 is TGTGCCAGCAGCCAACGAGACGGCGGCACTGAAGCTTTCTTT. The rearrangement uses TRBV3-1 (or the pseudogene TRBV3-2) and TRBJ1-1, with D unresolved. The CDR3 totals 14 residues. Deletions cut 2 bases from V and 4 bases from J, with 11 bases between. CDR1 is LGHDT and CDR2 is YNNKEL in the germline V gene (reference sequence).

CDR3 region: CASSLTTTASYNEQFF. CDR3 coding DNA: TGTGCCAGCAGCTTAACTACGACAGCCTCCTACAATGAGCAGTTCTTC. The rearrangement joins TRBV7-3 to TRBJ2-1; D may be TRBD1 (5 bases). The CDR3 sequence is 16 residues long. The V gene lost 0 bases and the J gene lost 0 bases, with 9 bases spanning the gap. Germline V lookup: CDR1 SGHTA, CDR2 FQGTGA.

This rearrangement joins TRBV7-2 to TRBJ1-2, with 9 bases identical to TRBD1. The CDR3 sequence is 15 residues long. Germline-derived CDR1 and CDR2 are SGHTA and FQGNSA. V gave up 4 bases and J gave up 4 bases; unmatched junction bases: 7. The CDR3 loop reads CASSYHTGGVYGYTF. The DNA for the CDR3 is TGTGCCAGCAGCTACCACACAGGGGGCGTCTATGGCTACACCTTC.

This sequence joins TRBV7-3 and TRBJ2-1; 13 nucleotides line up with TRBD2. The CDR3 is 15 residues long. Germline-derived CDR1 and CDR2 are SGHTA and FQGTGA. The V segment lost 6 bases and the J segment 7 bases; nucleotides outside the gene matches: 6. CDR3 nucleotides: TGTGCCAGCAGGTCGACTAGCGGGAGGATGAATGAGCAGTTCTTC. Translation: CASRSTSGRMNEQFF. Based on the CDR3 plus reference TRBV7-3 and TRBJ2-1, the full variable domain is GAGVSQTPSNKVTEKGKYVELRCDPISGHTALYWYRQSLGQGPEFLIYFQGTGAADDSGLPNDRFFAVRPEGSVSTLKIQRTERGDSAVYLCASRSTSGRMNEQFFGPGTRLTVL.

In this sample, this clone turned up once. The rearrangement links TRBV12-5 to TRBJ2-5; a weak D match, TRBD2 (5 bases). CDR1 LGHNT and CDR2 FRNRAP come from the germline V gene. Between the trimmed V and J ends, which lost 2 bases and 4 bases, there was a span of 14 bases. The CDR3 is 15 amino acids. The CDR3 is CASGLSRGLGETQYF. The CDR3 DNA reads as TGTGCTAGTGGTTTGTCTCGCGGGCTGGGAGAGACCCAGTACTTC.

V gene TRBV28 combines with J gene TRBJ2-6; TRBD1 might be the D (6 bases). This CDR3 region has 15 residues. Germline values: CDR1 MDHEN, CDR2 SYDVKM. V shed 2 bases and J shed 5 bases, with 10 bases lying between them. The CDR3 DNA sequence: TGTGCCAGCAGTTTAGGGGGCGGGTGGGCCAACGTCCTGACTTTC. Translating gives CASSLGGGWANVLTF.

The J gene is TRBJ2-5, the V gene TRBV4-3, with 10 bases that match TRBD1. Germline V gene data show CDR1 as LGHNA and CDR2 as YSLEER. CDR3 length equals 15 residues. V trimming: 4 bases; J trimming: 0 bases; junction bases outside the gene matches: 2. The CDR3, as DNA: TGCGCCAGCAGCCGACAGGGGGCTTACCAAGAGACCCAGTACTTC. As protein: CASSRQGAYQETQYF.

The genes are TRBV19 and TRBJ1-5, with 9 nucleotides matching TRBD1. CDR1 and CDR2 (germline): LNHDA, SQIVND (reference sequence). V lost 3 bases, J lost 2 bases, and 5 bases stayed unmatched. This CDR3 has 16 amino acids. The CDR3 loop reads CASSMGTGWGNQPQHF. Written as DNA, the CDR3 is TGTGCCAGTAGTATGGGGACAGGGTGGGGCAATCAGCCCCAGCATTTT.

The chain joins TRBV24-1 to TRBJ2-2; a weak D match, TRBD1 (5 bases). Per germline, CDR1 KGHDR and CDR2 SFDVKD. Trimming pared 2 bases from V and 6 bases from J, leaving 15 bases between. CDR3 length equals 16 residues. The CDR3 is CATSDSDVGLAGELFF. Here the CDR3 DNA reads TGTGCCACCAGTGATTCGGACGTGGGGCTTGCCGGGGAGCTGTTTTTT.

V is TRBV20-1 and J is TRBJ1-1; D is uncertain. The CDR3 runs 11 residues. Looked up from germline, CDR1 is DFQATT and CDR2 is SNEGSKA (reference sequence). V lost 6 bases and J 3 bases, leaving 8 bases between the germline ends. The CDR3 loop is CSAVQDTEAFF. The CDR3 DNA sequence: TGCAGTGCGGTGCAGGACACTGAAGCTTTCTTT.

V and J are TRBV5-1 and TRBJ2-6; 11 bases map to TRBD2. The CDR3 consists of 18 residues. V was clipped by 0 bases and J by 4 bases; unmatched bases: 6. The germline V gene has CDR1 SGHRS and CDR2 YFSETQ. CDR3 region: CASSLATSGRAGANVLTF. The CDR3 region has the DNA TGCGCCAGCAGCTTGGCCACTAGCGGGAGAGCCGGGGCCAACGTCCTGACTTTC. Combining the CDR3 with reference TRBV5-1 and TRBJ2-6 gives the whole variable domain KAGVTQTPRYLIKTRGQQVTLSCSPISGHRSVSWYQQTPGQGLQFLFEYFSETQRNKGNFPGRFSGRQFSNSRSEMNVSTLELGDSALYLCASSLATSGRAGANVLTFGAGSRLTVL.

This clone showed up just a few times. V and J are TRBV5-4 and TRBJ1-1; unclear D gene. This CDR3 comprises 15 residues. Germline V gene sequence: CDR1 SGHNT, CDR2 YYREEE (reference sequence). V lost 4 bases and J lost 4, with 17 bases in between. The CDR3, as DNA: TGTGCCAGCAGCACAAACGGGGTTGCGAGCACTGAAGCTTTCTTT. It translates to CASSTNGVASTEAFF.

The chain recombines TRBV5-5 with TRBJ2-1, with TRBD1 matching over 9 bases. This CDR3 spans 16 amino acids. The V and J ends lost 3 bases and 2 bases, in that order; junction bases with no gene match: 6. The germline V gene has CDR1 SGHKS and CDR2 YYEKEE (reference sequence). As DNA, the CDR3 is TGTGCCAGCAGCTCGCGGACAGGGGTCACCTACAATGAGCAGTTCTTC. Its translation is CASSSRTGVTYNEQFF.

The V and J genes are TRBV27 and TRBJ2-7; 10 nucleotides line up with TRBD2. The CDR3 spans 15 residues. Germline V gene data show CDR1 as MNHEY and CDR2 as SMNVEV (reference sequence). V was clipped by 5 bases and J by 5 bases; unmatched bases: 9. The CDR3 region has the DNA TGTGCCAGCAGTGCCCTAGCGGGAGTGGTAGACGAGCAGTACTTC. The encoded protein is CASSALAGVVDEQYF.

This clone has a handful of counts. This CDR3 is CASSPTGYTGELFF. DNA for the CDR3: TGTGCCAGCAGCCCAACAGGGTACACCGGGGAGCTGTTTTTT. The chain joins TRBV7-6 to TRBJ2-2; D is possibly TRBD1 (6 bases). Germline lookup yields CDR1 SGHVS and CDR2 FNYEAQ. The V and J ends lost 5 bases and 3 bases respectively, with 10 bases between them. CDR3 length: 14 amino acids.

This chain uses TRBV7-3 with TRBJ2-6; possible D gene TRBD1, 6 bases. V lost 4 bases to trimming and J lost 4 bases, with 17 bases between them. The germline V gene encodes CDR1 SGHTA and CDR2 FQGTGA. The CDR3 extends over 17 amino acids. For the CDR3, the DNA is TGTGCCAGCAGCTCCGTCCCCCAGGGGACCGGGGCCAACGTCCTGACTTTC. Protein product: CASSSVPQGTGANVLTF.

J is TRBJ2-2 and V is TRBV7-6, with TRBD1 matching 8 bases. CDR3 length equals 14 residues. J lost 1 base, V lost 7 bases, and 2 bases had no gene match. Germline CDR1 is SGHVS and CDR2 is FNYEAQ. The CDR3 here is CASKGQVNTGELFF. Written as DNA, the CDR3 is TGTGCCAGCAAGGGACAGGTGAACACCGGGGAGCTGTTTTTT.

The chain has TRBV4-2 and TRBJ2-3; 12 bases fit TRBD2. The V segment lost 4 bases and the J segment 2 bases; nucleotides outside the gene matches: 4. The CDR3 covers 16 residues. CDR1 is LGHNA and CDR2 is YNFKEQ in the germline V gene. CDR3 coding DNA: TGTGCCAGCAGCCCCTGGACTAGCGGGGACACAGATACGCAGTATTTT. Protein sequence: CASSPWTSGDTDTQYF.

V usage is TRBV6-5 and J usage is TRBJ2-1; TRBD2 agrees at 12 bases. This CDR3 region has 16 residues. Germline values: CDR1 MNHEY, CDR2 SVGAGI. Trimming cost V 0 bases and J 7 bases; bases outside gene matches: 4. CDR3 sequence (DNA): TGTGCCAGCAGTTACTCCCCTAGCGGGAGGGTAAATGAGCAGTTCTTC. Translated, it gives CASSYSPSGRVNEQFF.

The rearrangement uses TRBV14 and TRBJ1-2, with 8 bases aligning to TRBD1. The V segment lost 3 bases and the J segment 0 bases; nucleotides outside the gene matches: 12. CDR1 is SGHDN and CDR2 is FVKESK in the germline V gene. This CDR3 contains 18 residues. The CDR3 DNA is TGTGCCAGCAGCCAGAGGACAGGGAGAATTACTACTAACTATGGCTACACCTTC. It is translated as CASSQRTGRITTNYGYTF.

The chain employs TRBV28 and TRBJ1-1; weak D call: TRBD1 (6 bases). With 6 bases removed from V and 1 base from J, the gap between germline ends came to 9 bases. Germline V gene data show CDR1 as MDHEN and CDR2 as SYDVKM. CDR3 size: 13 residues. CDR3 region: CASRDSWNTEAFF. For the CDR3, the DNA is TGTGCCAGCAGGGACAGCTGGAACACTGAAGCTTTCTTT.